These 5 T cell receptor beta chains were sequenced from one sample in a study of graft-versus-host responses after intestinal transplantation. TCRdb's copy holds only in-frame clones and misses some; the assay was immunoSEQ multiplex PCR. The sample shows approximately 25,000 clones, 85% to 95% of them seen only once. The sequences come from PBMCs, collected 18 days after transplant. These receptors originate from a human patient who received an intestinal transplant, so some T cells may come from the graft donor.

The chain is built from TRBV2 and TRBJ1-5; D not resolved. Trimming shortened V by 7 bases and J by 4 bases, and 14 bases separated the two germline ends. The CDR3 sequence is 14 residues long. Per germline, CDR1 SNHLY and CDR2 FYNNEI. The CDR3 bases are TGTGCCAGCACTAGCGCGACGACAAATCAGCCCCAGCATTTT. It encodes CASTSATTNQPQHF.

The J gene is TRBJ2-1, the V gene TRBV6-6; 8 nucleotides align to TRBD2. The CDR3 contains 16 residues. Germline CDR1 is MNHNY and CDR2 is SVGAGI (reference sequence). The V gene end was trimmed by 2 bases and the J gene end by 7 bases; junction bases not matched to a gene: 10. This CDR3 reads CASSYPLAGGRNEQFF. The CDR3, as DNA: TGTGCCAGCAGTTACCCCCTGGCGGGGGGTCGGAATGAGCAGTTCTTC.

The chain joins TRBV5-1 to TRBJ2-6; 8 bases align to TRBD2. The CDR3 is made up of 17 amino acids. CDR1 is SGHRS and CDR2 is YFSETQ in the germline V gene. Unmatched junction bases numbered 8, after V lost 1 base and J lost 5 bases. The DNA of the CDR3 is TGCGCCAGCAGCTTGTCCGGGGGGGGGTTCTGGGCCAACGTCCTGACTTTC. It is translated as CASSLSGGGFWANVLTF.

This chain uses TRBV7-9 with TRBJ1-5, with D possibly TRBD1 on 5 matching bases. V was trimmed by 2 bases and J by 2 bases, leaving 13 bases between them. This CDR3 comprises 16 residues. Germline CDR1 and CDR2: SEHNR and FQNEAQ (reference sequence). The CDR3 bases are TGTGCCAGCAGCTTAAGCAACGGGGGAGGCAATCAGCCCCAGCATTTT. Translated: CASSLSNGGGNQPQHF.

The chain links TRBV7-9 to TRBJ1-3, with D perhaps TRBD1 (5 bases). The CDR3 contains 18 residues. CDR1 SEHNR and CDR2 FQNEAQ come from the germline V gene (reference sequence). Between the trimmed V and J ends, which lost 1 base and 0 bases, there was a span of 16 bases. The DNA for the CDR3 is TGTGCCAGCAGCTTAGTTTCCCCCTCTGACAGCTCTGGAAACACCATATATTTT. It specifies CASSLVSPSDSSGNTIYF.